The rows below give T cell receptor beta chains drawn from one sample of a study of T cell responses to AZD1222 COVID-19 vaccine. The protocol was immunoSEQ multiplex PCR, while the TCRdb copy is restricted to in-frame clones and leaves out a portion. Of about 93,000 clones listed, 89% are singletons. The sequenced sample was peripheral blood, obtained on day 0 of MenACWY control vaccination. These TCRs come from an adult in good health. Each CDR3 is given with its conserved first and last residue. Each record gives: V gene, clone size, CDR3 length, J gene, CDR3 protein. Size tells how often a clone was seen (once, few, many) or the class of an expanded clone, and some rows leave it out.

TRBV10-3	-	12	TRBJ1-4	CAVSTGGEKLFF
TRBV7-2	-	14	TRBJ1-6	CASSPGGSLKALHF
TRBV7-6	-	12	TRBJ2-5	CASSRDRASTYF
TRBV27	-	14	TRBJ1-2	CASSLGGTLYGYTF
TRBV14	-	15	TRBJ2-2	CASSRHRANTGELFF
TRBV7-2	once	15	TRBJ1-1	CASSIRQGENTEAFF
TRBV5-5	-	14	TRBJ2-7	CASSSGTASYEQYF
TRBV5-6	-	15	TRBJ1-1	CASSLVGSGNTEAFF
TRBV7-2	-	16	TRBJ2-7	CASSLGPSGTYYEQYF
TRBV6-6	-	13	TRBJ2-5	CASSYTSQETQYF
TRBV27	-	14	TRBJ1-1	CASSRRTGRTEAFF
TRBV11-3	-	15	TRBJ1-1	CASSLLGLMNTEAFF
TRBV27	-	13	TRBJ2-7	CASSLQSSYEQYF
TRBV29-1	-	12	TRBJ1-1	CSVEGLNTEAFF
TRBV6-2/TRBV6-3	-	14	TRBJ1-1	CASSLLERNTEAFF
TRBV11-2	-	14	TRBJ2-5	CASSLGQIQETQYF
TRBV6-6	-	17	TRBJ1-3	CASSPTQFYRSGNTIYF
TRBV29-1	-	12	TRBJ1-1	CSVDSGGQGAFF
TRBV12-5	-	15	TRBJ2-7	CASGPGQGASYEQYF
TRBV28	few	14	TRBJ2-7	CASRPVRGLDEQYF
TRBV7-9	-	16	TRBJ1-5	CASSFDLGLGDQPQHF
TRBV4-3	-	14	TRBJ1-1	CASSQEGGNTEAFF
TRBV9	-	15	TRBJ1-6	CASSVGQGSGSPLHF
TRBV2	-	12	TRBJ1-2	CASNFDSYGYTF
TRBV2	-	15	TRBJ1-4	CASSEIQGEHEKLFF
TRBV18	-	15	TRBJ1-4	CASSSVLDIGEKLFF